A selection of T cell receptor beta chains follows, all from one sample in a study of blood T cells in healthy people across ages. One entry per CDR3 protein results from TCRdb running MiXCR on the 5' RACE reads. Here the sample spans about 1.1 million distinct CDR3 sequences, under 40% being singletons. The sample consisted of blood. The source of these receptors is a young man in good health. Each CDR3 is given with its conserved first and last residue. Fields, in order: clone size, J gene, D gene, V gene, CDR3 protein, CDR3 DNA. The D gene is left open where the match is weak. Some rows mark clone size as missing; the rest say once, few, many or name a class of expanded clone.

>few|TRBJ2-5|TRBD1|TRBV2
CASSQQGAQETQYF
TGTGCCAGCAGTCAACAGGGGGCCCAAGAGACCCAGTACTTC
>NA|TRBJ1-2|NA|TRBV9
CASSVEAGPLLDYGYTF
TGTGCCAGCAGCGTAGAGGCAGGACCTCTACTTGACTATGGCTACACCTTC
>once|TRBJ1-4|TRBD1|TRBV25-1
CASSAQGQGLEKLFF
TGTGCCAGCAGTGCCCAGGGACAGGGACTAGAAAAACTGTTTTTT
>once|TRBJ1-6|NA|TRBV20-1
CSALTMGRWGVGDSPLHF
TGCAGTGCCCTGACCATGGGACGTTGGGGGGTGGGTGATTCACCCCTCCACTTT
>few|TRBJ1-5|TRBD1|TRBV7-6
CASSLETGHSNQPQHF
TGTGCCAGCAGCTTAGAGACAGGGCATAGCAATCAGCCCCAGCATTTT
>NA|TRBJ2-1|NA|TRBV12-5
CASGLRVYNEQFF
TGTGCTAGTGGTTTGAGGGTCTACAATGAGCAGTTCTTC
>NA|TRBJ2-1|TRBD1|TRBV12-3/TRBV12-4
CASRGNGQGGEQFF
TGTGCCAGCAGGGGTAATGGACAGGGCGGCGAGCAGTTCTTC
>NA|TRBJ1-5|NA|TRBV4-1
CASSQDGVRGNRPQHF
TGCGCCAGCAGCCAAGATGGGGTCCGGGGCAATCGGCCCCAGCATTTT
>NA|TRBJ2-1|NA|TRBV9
CASSDRAEQFF
TGTGCCAGCAGCGATCGGGCTGAGCAGTTCTTC
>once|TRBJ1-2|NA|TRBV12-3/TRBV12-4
CASVPSGRLGGYTF
TGTGCCAGCGTTCCCTCCGGGCGTCTTGGGGGTTACACCTTC
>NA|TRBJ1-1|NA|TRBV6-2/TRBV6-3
CASRAGTSNTEAFF
TGTGCCAGCAGAGCCGGGACATCGAACACTGAAGCTTTCTTT
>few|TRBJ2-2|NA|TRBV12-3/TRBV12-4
CASSLTGIPGELFF
TGTGCCAGCAGTTTAACAGGGATCCCCGGGGAGCTGTTTTTT
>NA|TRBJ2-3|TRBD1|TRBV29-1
CSVEGTGGLTDTQYF
TGCAGCGTTGAAGGTACAGGGGGCCTCACAGATACGCAGTATTTT
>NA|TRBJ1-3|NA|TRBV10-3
CAISERGSGGIGNTIYF
TGTGCCATCAGTGAGCGGGGCAGCGGGGGTATTGGAAACACCATATATTTT
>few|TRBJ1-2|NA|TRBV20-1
CSARDRDGPYGYTF
TGCAGTGCTAGAGATCGGGACGGACCCTATGGCTACACCTTC
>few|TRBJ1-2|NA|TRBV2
CASSDGGPNGYTF
TGTGCCAGCAGTGACGGAGGACCTAATGGCTACACCTTC
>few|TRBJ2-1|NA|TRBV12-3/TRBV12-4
CARSLIREGQMSSYNEQFF
TGTGCCAGAAGTTTAATAAGGGAGGGACAGATGAGCTCCTACAATGAGCAGTTCTTC